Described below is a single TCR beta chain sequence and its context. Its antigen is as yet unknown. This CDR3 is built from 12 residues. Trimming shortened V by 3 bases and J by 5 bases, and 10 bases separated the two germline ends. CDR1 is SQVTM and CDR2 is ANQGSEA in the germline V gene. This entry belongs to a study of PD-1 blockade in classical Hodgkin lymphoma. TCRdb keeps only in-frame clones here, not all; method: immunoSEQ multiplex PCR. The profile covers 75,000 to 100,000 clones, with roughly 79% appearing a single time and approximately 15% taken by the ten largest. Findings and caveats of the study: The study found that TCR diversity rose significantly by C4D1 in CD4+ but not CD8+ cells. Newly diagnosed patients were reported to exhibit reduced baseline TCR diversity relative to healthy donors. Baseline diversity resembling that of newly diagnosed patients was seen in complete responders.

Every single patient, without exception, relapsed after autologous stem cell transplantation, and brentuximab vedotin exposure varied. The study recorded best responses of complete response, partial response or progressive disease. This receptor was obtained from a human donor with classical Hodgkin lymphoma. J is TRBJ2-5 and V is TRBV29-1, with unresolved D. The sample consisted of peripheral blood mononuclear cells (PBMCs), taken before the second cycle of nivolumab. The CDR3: CSVDPNRETQYF. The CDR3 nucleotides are TGCAGCGTTGATCCCAATCGGGAGACCCAGTACTTC.